Below, 17 T cell receptor beta chains from the same sample are listed, as sequenced in a study of cytomegalovirus exposure and HLA in healthy donors (dated by TCRdb to 2016 to 2017). Libraries were built with the immunoSEQ multiplex PCR assay. TCRdb's version of the immuneACCESS table is confined to in-frame rearrangements and falls short of the full clone set. An unresolved V gene accounts for under half of the shortfall where checked; the remainder is of unknown origin. The sample table records around 120,000 clones; about 82% of these occur just once. The top ten hold over 4% of the sample. Sequencing was done on a sample of PBMCs. These receptors originate from a man between 18 and 35 years old in good health and CMV-seronegative.

The gene calls are TRBV9 and TRBJ1-1; the D is unclear. Germline values: CDR1 SGDLS, CDR2 YYNGEE. Trimming stripped 4 bases from V and 1 base from J, with 11 bases between. This CDR3 is 14 amino acids long. In nucleotides, the CDR3 is TGTGCCAGCAGCCCGACGACTGAGAACACTGAAGCTTTCTTT. Translating it yields CASSPTTENTEAFF. Full variable domain (remainder filled in from reference TRBV9 and TRBJ1-1): DSGVTQTPKHLITATGQRVTLRCSPRSGDLSVYWYQQSLDQGLQFLIQYYNGEERAKGNILERFSAQQFPDLHSELNLSSLELGDSALYFCASSPTTENTEAFFGQGTRLTVV.

The V call is TRBV30, the J call TRBJ2-7; 7 bases agree with TRBD1. The CDR3 covers 13 residues. The V gene's germline CDR1 is GTSNPN and CDR2 SVGIG (reference sequence). Trimming removed 3 bases from V and 1 base from J; junction bases left unmatched: 3. CDR3 amino acids: CAWSGTASYEQYF. DNA of the CDR3: TGTGCCTGGAGCGGGACAGCTTCCTACGAGCAGTACTTC.

The V gene is TRBV29-1, the J gene TRBJ2-7; TRBD2 matches at 12 bases. The CDR3 extends over 14 amino acids. CDR1 and CDR2 from the germline V gene are SQVTM and ANQGSEA. Germline trimming cut 4 bases from V and 12 bases from J; bases unmatched to any gene: 13. CDR3 DNA sequence: TGCAGCGTTGTGTACCCTAGCGGGGGGGCAGGGCGGTACTTC. Translated: CSVVYPSGGAGRYF.

The chain links TRBV5-4 to TRBJ2-2, with TRBD2 matching 10 bases. The germline CDR1 and CDR2 sequences are SGHNT and YYREEE (reference sequence). The trim removed 1 base at V and 5 bases at J, leaving 5 bases unmatched. CDR3 length: 16 residues. The chain's CDR3 is CASSLTSGIGTGELFF. CDR3 in DNA: TGTGCCAGCAGCTTGACTAGCGGGATAGGTACCGGGGAGCTGTTTTTT.

V and J are TRBV7-7 and TRBJ1-5; D perhaps matches TRBD1 (5 bases). Germline V gene lookup returns CDR1 SSHAT and CDR2 FNYEAQ (reference sequence). Trimming took off 2 bases at V and 7 bases at J, with 9 bases between the two ends. This CDR3 contains 13 residues. In DNA, the CDR3 is TGTGCCAGCAGCTTACAGGGTCGACAGCCCCAGCATTTT. Translation gives CASSLQGRQPQHF.

The chain uses TRBV10-1 and TRBJ1-5; TRBD1 matches at 10 bases. With V trimmed by 2 bases and J by 5 bases, 15 bases remained unmatched. CDR3 length: 19 residues. Per the germline V gene, CDR1 is WNHNN and CDR2 is SYGVQD (reference sequence). DNA of the CDR3: TGCGCCAGCAGTGAGCAAGGGGACAGGGGCAAGAGTGAGGATCAGCCCCAGCATTTT. It yields the protein CASSEQGDRGKSEDQPQHF.

V and J are TRBV10-3 and TRBJ2-7, with D perhaps matching TRBD1 (6 bases). Trimming took off 11 bases at V and 0 bases at J, with 11 bases between the two ends. CDR1 is ENHRY and CDR2 is SYGVKD in the germline V gene. CDR3 length equals 12 residues. The CDR3 is CAVGQSSYEQYF. DNA of the CDR3: TGTGCCGTCGGACAGTCCTCCTACGAGCAGTACTTC.

This chain connects TRBV11-2 to TRBJ2-1; D perhaps matches TRBD1 (5 bases). The V and J ends lost 5 bases and 4 bases respectively, with 9 bases between them. Germline V gene data show CDR1 as SGHAT and CDR2 as FQNNGV. The CDR3 loop spans 13 amino acids. CDR3 coding DNA: TGTGCCAGCAGCAGGACACCATACAATGAGCAGTTCTTC. Residues: CASSRTPYNEQFF.

The chain couples TRBV2 to TRBJ1-1; no reliable D call. The CDR3 consists of 13 residues. Deletions cut 4 bases from V and 0 bases from J, with 6 bases between. CDR1 is SNHLY, CDR2 FYNNEI, per germline. The CDR3 sequence: CASSGKLNTEAFF. CDR3 coding DNA: TGTGCCAGCAGTGGTAAGCTGAACACTGAAGCTTTCTTT. Full variable domain (outside the CDR3, taken from reference TRBV2 and TRBJ1-1): EPEVTQTPSHQVTQMGQEVILRCVPISNHLYFYWYRQILGQKVEFLVSFYNNEISEKSEIFDDQFSVERPDGSNFTLKIRSTKLEDSAMYFCASSGKLNTEAFFGQGTRLTVV.

The chain combines TRBV6-5 with TRBJ2-5; D may be TRBD1 (6 bases). The V end was cut by 0 bases, the J end by 13 bases, with 15 bases between. Looked up from germline, CDR1 is MNHEY and CDR2 is SVGAGI. The CDR3 sequence is 13 residues long. CDR3 nucleotides: TGTGCCAGCAGTTACTCCCCGGACAGTACCGTGTACTTC. The encoded protein is CASSYSPDSTVYF.

This sequence joins TRBV5-1 and TRBJ2-3; TRBD2 matches 10 bases. V shed 1 base, J shed 5 bases, and the junction held 4 bases outside the gene matches. This CDR3 spans 15 amino acids. Germline V gene sequence: CDR1 SGHRS, CDR2 YFSETQ. For the CDR3, the DNA is TGCGCCAGCAGCTTGTCAAGCGGGGGGGGAGATACGCAGTATTTT. Its translation: CASSLSSGGGDTQYF.

This clone was found once. V gene TRBV30 combines with J gene TRBJ2-5; possible D gene TRBD2, 5 bases. The CDR3 is 15 residues long. V was shortened by 0 bases and J by 0 bases, with 11 bases between the two germline ends. Germline CDR1 and CDR2: GTSNPN and SVGIG (reference sequence). CDR3: CAWSVTRADQETQYF. CDR3 nucleotides: TGTGCCTGGAGTGTAACCCGAGCGGACCAAGAGACCCAGTACTTC. The full variable domain, rest sourced from reference TRBV30 and TRBJ2-5, is SQTIHQWPATLVQPVGSPLSLECTVEGTSNPNLYWYRQAAGRGLQLLFYSVGIGQISSEVPQNLSASRPQDRQFILSSKKLLLSDSGFYLCAWSVTRADQETQYFGPGTRLLVL.

V usage is TRBV30 and J usage is TRBJ1-5, with D possibly being TRBD1 (6 bases). The V gene's germline CDR1 is GTSNPN and CDR2 SVGIG (reference sequence). Deletions cut 4 bases from V and 3 bases from J, with 10 bases between. CDR3 length: 13 amino acids. The CDR3 here is CAWNAGANQPQHF. In DNA form, the CDR3 reads TGTGCCTGGAACGCAGGGGCCAATCAGCCCCAGCATTTT.

The chain joins TRBV5-6 to TRBJ2-1; TRBD1 is a possible D gene (5 bases). CDR1 is SGHDT, CDR2 YYEEEE, per germline. CDR3 length equals 13 residues. V shed 4 bases and J shed 9 bases, with 14 bases lying between them. CDR3: CASSPAPQGEQFF. CDR3 sequence (DNA): TGTGCCAGCAGCCCGGCCCCCCAGGGTGAGCAGTTCTTC.

The chain links TRBV15 to TRBJ2-3; a possible D gene is TRBD1 (6 bases). The CDR3 consists of 14 residues. Trimming left V 1 base short and J 3 bases short, with 8 bases between. Germline V gene data show CDR1 as LNHNV and CDR2 as YYDKDF (reference sequence). The CDR3: CATSRGGRTDTQYF. The CDR3 DNA sequence: TGTGCCACCAGCAGAGGGGGGCGGACAGATACGCAGTATTTT.

This chain joins TRBV30 and TRBJ2-7; TRBD2 aligns across 7 bases. This CDR3 comprises 15 residues. V dropped 2 bases and J dropped 3; count of bases not matched to a gene: 10. Germline CDR1 is GTSNPN and CDR2 is SVGIG (reference sequence). CDR3 amino acids: CAWSLGREGNYEQYF. The DNA for the CDR3 is TGTGCCTGGAGTTTGGGGAGGGAGGGGAACTACGAGCAGTACTTC.

This clone was seen ten or more times. V gene TRBV13 combines with J gene TRBJ2-7; tentatively, D is TRBD2 (6 bases). Germline assignment: CDR1 PRHDT and CDR2 FYEKMQ (reference sequence). The CDR3 length is 14 residues. With 4 bases removed from V and 2 bases from J, the gap between germline ends came to 12 bases. The CDR3 here is CASSWAGTPYEQYF. The CDR3 DNA reads TGTGCCAGCAGCTGGGCCGGGACTCCCTACGAGCAGTACTTC. The entire variable domain, with the rest obtained from reference TRBV13 and TRBJ2-7, is as follows: AAGVIQSPRHLIKEKRETATLKCYPIPRHDTVYWYQQGPGQDPQFLISFYEKMQSDKGSIPDRFSAQQFSDYHSELNMSSLELGDSALYFCASSWAGTPYEQYFGPGTRLTVT.